This T cell receptor (beta chain) was observed in a study of blood T cells in healthy people across ages. Overall study: Researchers report that template switching captured about one barcoded beta molecule per two T cells.

Findings of the study overall: As age increased, TCR beta diversity per million T cells fell in a roughly linear fashion.

A second PCR of about 7 to 12 cycles used a sample-barcoded 5' primer and a J-beta primer mix. Each cDNA molecule was tagged by a template-switch adaptor that had 12 random nucleotides. TCRdb reprocessed the 5' RACE reads via MiXCR and lists one record per CDR3 protein. The data show over a million distinct CDR3 sequences, roughly two fifths seen once. V was cut by 7 bases and J by 6 bases, with 21 bases left in between. The CDR3 runs 15 residues. In germline, CDR1 is MNHNS, CDR2 SASEGT. Turning to this clonotype: Its antigen remains unknown.

Sequencing was carried out using blood. This TCR derives from a woman aged 18-29 years in good health. The V and J genes are TRBV6-1 and TRBJ1-2, with D possibly TRBD1 on 6 matching bases. The CDR3 loop reads CASTPLTGIDHGYTF. DNA of the CDR3: TGTGCCAGCACCCCACTAACAGGGATAGACCATGGCTACACCTTC.